These 2 T cell receptor beta chains originate from one sample sequenced in a study of cytomegalovirus exposure and HLA in healthy donors (dated by TCRdb to about 2017). Receptor amplification or capture employed the immunoSEQ multiplex PCR assay. A mixture of 60 forward primers for TCR Vbeta segments and 13 reverse primers for TCR Jbeta segments was used in the multiplex PCR. Sourced from immuneACCESS, this table was stored by TCRdb with only in-frame sequences that have V and J called. A share of the clones is absent; for the studies checked, an unresolved V gene accounts for under half, and the remainder has no known explanation. Across this sample there are over 130,000 clones, with about 64% seen only once. The top ten clones comprise roughly 6.8% of the sample. The sample taken for sequencing was PBMCs. The receptors here all came from a woman aged 60-70 years in good health and CMV-seropositive.

The sample holds one count of this clone. The chain uses TRBV6-5 and TRBJ2-3; 9 positions agree with TRBD2. Germline V gene lookup returns CDR1 MNHEY and CDR2 SVGAGI. With 6 bases clipped from V and 2 bases from J, the junction kept 3 bases outside the gene matches. CDR3 size: 14 residues. The CDR3 sequence: CASRTSGTTDTQYF. CDR3 coding DNA: TGTGCCAGCAGGACTAGCGGAACCACAGATACGCAGTATTTT.

This rearrangement joins TRBV11-2 to TRBJ2-1, with TRBD1 matching over 9 bases. The germline V gene encodes CDR1 SGHAT and CDR2 FQNNGV. The CDR3 is 18 residues long. J lost 0 bases, V lost 5 bases, and 11 bases had no gene match. The CDR3 region is CASSRDRVPSLSYNEQFF. The CDR3 DNA is TGTGCCAGCAGCCGGGACAGGGTACCTTCTCTCTCCTACAATGAGCAGTTCTTC.